Reported below is one T cell receptor beta chain. The antigen is not known. Clones were sequenced by immunoSEQ multiplex PCR, and TCRdb holds only the in-frame ones, with some missing. This repertoire shows 55,000 to 65,000 clones, about 88% found once; its top ten account for 3%. Sampled blood was obtained at baseline, cycle 4 day 1, and cycle 7 day 1. The data derive from a study of OX40 agonist ivuxolimab in advanced cancers. In the study overall: Males comprised 70% to 90% of the group, whose mean age was approximately 62 years (range roughly 20 to 85). Points from the study as a whole: Both CD4+ and CD8+ T cell populations in blood had undergone clonal expansion by week 6 at 0.1 to 3.0 mg/kg. Average numbers of expanded clones were greater in CD8+ T cells than in CD4+.

Unmatched junction bases numbered 6, after V lost 5 bases and J lost 5 bases. The germline V gene encodes CDR1 MNHEY and CDR2 SMNVEV (reference sequence). The CDR3 totals 14 residues. This clonotype was sampled from an adult with an advanced solid tumor such as melanoma, head and neck, liver or kidney cancer. The sequencing used CD4+ or CD8+ T cells sorted from blood, collected in a trial of the OX40 agonist ivuxolimab. The chain joins TRBV27 to TRBJ2-7; 10 bases line up with TRBD1. CDR3 region: CASSPRDRGNEQYF. The CDR3 DNA reads as TGTGCCAGCAGTCCCCGGGACAGGGGCAACGAGCAGTACTTC.